This TCR beta chain was documented in a study of blood T cell repertoires in COVID-19. Authors' analysis steps: Using reference gene primer amplification, nucleated cell counts were estimated. Data came from immunoSEQ multiplex PCR; TCRdb stores just in-frame clones and leaves some out. The V and J calls and clone size were taken over from that table, and D and trimming were inferred from the DNA. The sample lists about 190,000 clones; around 80% were seen once. This CDR3 is 14 amino acids long. V dropped 5 bases and J dropped 0 bases, with 10 bases sitting between them. Per the germline V gene, CDR1 is SGHVS and CDR2 is FNYEAQ.

J is TRBJ2-5 and V is TRBV7-6, with D possibly matching TRBD1 (6 bases). The receptor's source is a man aged 30 to 39 with active or convalescent COVID-19. Material: peripheral blood. The CDR3 protein is CASSRRTDQETQYF. Here the CDR3 DNA reads TGTGCCAGCAGCCGAAGGACAGACCAAGAGACCCAGTACTTC.